Below, 22 T cell receptor beta chains from the same sample are listed, as sequenced in a study of cytomegalovirus exposure and HLA in healthy donors. Primers included in the PCR were 60 Vbeta and 13 Jbeta primers. Method: immunoSEQ multiplex PCR; TCRdb's copy keeps in-frame clones and lacks some. The sample has 140,000 or so clones, roughly 80% seen once. The sequenced sample was PBMCs. These receptors were obtained from a woman between 40 and 55 years old in good health and CMV-seropositive.

The CDR3 DNA reads as TGTGCCAGCAGCTTGCCAGGGCAGTCCTACGAGCAGTACTTC. Residues: CASSLPGQSYEQYF. The chain has TRBV5-4 and TRBJ2-7, with D possibly matching TRBD1 (5 bases). V lost 1 base to trimming and J lost 1 base, with 9 bases between them. The CDR3 loop spans 14 amino acids. CDR1 SGHNT and CDR2 YYREEE come from the germline V gene (reference sequence).

V gene TRBV7-2 combines with J gene TRBJ2-2; possibly TRBD2 for D (5 bases). CDR3 size: 15 residues. Germline CDR1 is SGHTA and CDR2 is FQGNSA. Trimming removed 2 bases from V and 4 bases from J, with 11 bases in between. CDR3 nucleotides: TGTGCCAGCAGCTTACCGGGGATCGGCACCGGGGAGCTGTTTTTT. Its translation: CASSLPGIGTGELFF.

The chain carries TRBV10-2 and TRBJ2-5; 8 bases are shared with TRBD1. V gave up 8 bases and J gave up 2 bases; unmatched junction bases: 4. The CDR3 is 13 residues long. CDR1 and CDR2 from the germline V gene are WSHSY and SAAADI. For the CDR3, the DNA is TGCGCCAGCCAAGACAGGGGACAAGAGACCCAGTACTTC. Amino acid sequence: CASQDRGQETQYF.

The V and J genes are TRBV5-1 and TRBJ2-3, with D maybe TRBD1 (6 bases). The CDR3 extends over 13 amino acids. The germline V gene has CDR1 SGHRS and CDR2 YFSETQ. The ends were cut back, 5 bases at V and 6 bases at J, with 13 bases in the middle. The DNA of the CDR3 is TGCGCCAGCAGAGGGGGTGGATTGGATACGCAGTATTTT. Its protein product is CASRGGGLDTQYF.

This clone has more than one count but fewer than ten. The chain uses TRBV9 and TRBJ1-5, with a possible D match to TRBD1 (5 bases). V lost 3 bases, J lost 7 bases, and 11 bases lay in between. CDR1 and CDR2 from the germline V gene are SGDLS and YYNGEE. The CDR3 is 13 residues long. In nucleotides, the CDR3 is TGTGCCAGCAGCGCGGGGGAAGAACAGCCCCAGCATTTT. Residues: CASSAGEEQPQHF.

The CDR3 DNA is TGTGCCAGCGAGGATCTAGCGGGAGACTACCCGCAGTACTTC. As protein: CASEDLAGDYPQYF. V is TRBV7-2 and J is TRBJ2-7; 10 bases map to TRBD2. From germline, CDR1 is SGHTA and CDR2 FQGNSA. The CDR3 is 14 residues long. V trimming: 8 bases; J trimming: 9 bases; junction bases outside the gene matches: 13.

The rearrangement joins TRBV19 to TRBJ1-4; no definite D call. Per the germline V gene, CDR1 is LNHDA and CDR2 is SQIVND (reference sequence). V was cut by 4 bases and J by 1 base, with 10 bases left in between. This CDR3 has 15 amino acids. As DNA, the CDR3 is TGTGCCAGTAGTACGGCCCCAGGAACTAATGAAAAACTGTTTTTT. This encodes CASSTAPGTNEKLFF.

This clone was picked up one time. The chain employs TRBV11-3 and TRBJ2-2; 9 bases match TRBD2. V was clipped by 5 bases and J by 7 bases; unmatched bases: 11. The CDR3 spans 16 residues. Germline V lookup: CDR1 SGHNT, CDR2 YENEEA. CDR3 residues: CASSRKAGGHLGELFF. DNA of the CDR3: TGTGCCAGCAGCCGAAAAGCGGGGGGCCATCTCGGGGAGCTGTTTTTT.

This chain links TRBV30 with TRBJ2-7; the match to TRBD1 covers 8 bases. V gave up 7 bases and J gave up 2 bases; unmatched junction bases: 7. This CDR3 comprises 13 residues. CDR1 and CDR2 from the germline V gene are GTSNPN and SVGIG (reference sequence). The CDR3 here is CASAGTGPYEQYF. The DNA of the CDR3 is TGTGCCTCCGCCGGGACAGGCCCCTACGAGCAGTACTTC.

The genes are TRBV7-2 and TRBJ1-4, with 7 bases that match TRBD1. The CDR3 runs to 14 residues. From germline, CDR1 is SGHTA and CDR2 FQGNSA. V shed 2 bases, J shed 8 bases, and the junction held 5 bases outside the gene matches. CDR3 nucleotides: TGTGCCAGCAGCTTATTAGGGGGCGGGGAAAAACTGTTTTTT. It is translated as CASSLLGGGEKLFF.

This clone appeared a single time. The gene calls are TRBV29-1 and TRBJ1-5; weak D call: TRBD1 (6 bases). V was trimmed by 5 bases and J by 11 bases, leaving 13 bases between them. The germline V gene has CDR1 SQVTM and CDR2 ANQGSEA. The CDR3 sequence is 11 residues long. CDR3 nucleotide sequence: TGCAGCGTTTTCACAGGGAATGCCCAGCATTTT. It encodes CSVFTGNAQHF.

The chain uses TRBV14 and TRBJ2-6; weak D call: TRBD1 (6 bases). CDR1 and CDR2 (germline): SGHDN, FVKESK. Deletions cut 4 bases from V and 3 bases from J, with 10 bases between. The CDR3 loop spans 15 amino acids. The CDR3 reads CASSPGGVGANVLTF. The CDR3 region has the DNA TGTGCCAGCAGCCCTGGGGGCGTTGGGGCCAACGTCCTGACTTTC. The full variable domain, completed using reference TRBV14 and TRBJ2-6, is EAGVTQFPSHSVIEKGQTVTLRCDPISGHDNLYWYRRVMGKEIKFLLHFVKESKQDESGMPNNRFLAERTGGTYSTLKVQPAELEDSGVYFCASSPGGVGANVLTFGAGSRLTVL.

The chain recombines TRBV27 with TRBJ1-5; 9 bases match TRBD1. Trimming at V came to 5 bases and at J to 6 bases, leaving 23 bases not matched to a gene. CDR1 is MNHEY, CDR2 SMNVEV, per germline (reference sequence). The CDR3 length is 20 residues. The CDR3 DNA reads TGTGCCAGCAGTCTTTACTCGCTCATAACCGGGACAGGGTTCAGTCAGCCCCAGCATTTT. This codes for CASSLYSLITGTGFSQPQHF.

The chain carries TRBV19 and TRBJ1-4; tentative D call: TRBD1 (5 bases). V was shortened by 3 bases and J by 0 bases, with 8 bases between the two germline ends. CDR3 length equals 15 residues. Germline loops: CDR1 LNHDA, CDR2 SQIVND (reference sequence). The CDR3 sequence: CASSIRVATNEKLFF. The CDR3 DNA follows: TGTGCCAGTAGTATCAGGGTTGCAACTAATGAAAAACTGTTTTTT.

The gene calls are TRBV28 and TRBJ2-1; 9 positions match TRBD1. Trimming cost V 5 bases and J 2 bases; bases outside gene matches: 7. The germline V gene encodes CDR1 MDHEN and CDR2 SYDVKM. The CDR3 runs 16 residues. The CDR3 spells CASSRPTGGAYNEQFF. CDR3 DNA sequence: TGTGCCAGCAGTAGACCGACAGGGGGGGCCTACAATGAGCAGTTCTTC.

The chain uses TRBV4-3 and TRBJ1-6; 7 nucleotides agree with TRBD1. Losses at the gene ends were 0 bases for V and 6 bases for J; bases not matched to a gene: 5. The CDR3 sequence is 16 residues long. Germline lookup yields CDR1 LGHNA and CDR2 YSLEER. The CDR3 DNA reads as TGCGCCAGCAGCCAAGAGTTTGGGACAGCTAATTCACCCCTCCACTTT. Its translation is CASSQEFGTANSPLHF.

The V call is TRBV2, the J call TRBJ2-1, with D possibly matching TRBD1 (6 bases). This CDR3 spans 14 amino acids. Germline V CDR1 and CDR2: SNHLY, FYNNEI. V lost 3 bases, J lost 6 bases, and 12 bases lay in between. CDR3 region: CASSDVGARNEQFF. The CDR3 region has the DNA TGTGCCAGCAGTGATGTGGGGGCTCGCAATGAGCAGTTCTTC. Complete variable domain (other parts from reference TRBV2 and TRBJ2-1): EPEVTQTPSHQVTQMGQEVILRCVPISNHLYFYWYRQILGQKVEFLVSFYNNEISEKSEIFDDQFSVERPDGSNFTLKIRSTKLEDSAMYFCASSDVGARNEQFFGPGTRLTVL.

V gene TRBV4-3 combines with J gene TRBJ2-1; possibly TRBD1 for D (6 bases). The ends were cut back, 0 bases at V and 3 bases at J, with 15 bases in the middle. Germline V gene sequence: CDR1 LGHNA, CDR2 YSLEER. The CDR3 loop spans 17 amino acids. The CDR3 is CASSQDLPGAFYNEQFF. CDR3 sequence (DNA): TGCGCCAGCAGCCAAGATTTACCAGGGGCTTTCTACAATGAGCAGTTCTTC.

This sequence joins TRBV27 and TRBJ2-1, with D perhaps matching TRBD2 (7 bases). Germline-derived CDR1 and CDR2 are MNHEY and SMNVEV (reference sequence). V shed 8 bases and J shed 7 bases, with 12 bases lying between them. There are 12 residues in the CDR3. Written as DNA, the CDR3 is TGTGCCAGCGGGGGCGGGGGAAATGAGCAGTTCTTC. Translating it yields CASGGGGNEQFF.

V gene TRBV21-1 combines with J gene TRBJ1-2. TRBV21-1 is listed as a pseudogene. The CDR3 loop spans 14 amino acids. The CDR3 nucleotides are TGTGCCAGCAGCAAAGAGTCCGGGTCCTATGGCTACACCTTC. Its translation is CASSKESGSYGYTF.

This chain joins TRBV30 and TRBJ2-1; maybe TRBD2 (7 bases). Germline V CDR1 and CDR2: GTSNPN, SVGIG (reference sequence). V lost 0 bases, J lost 6 bases, and 15 bases lay in between. This CDR3 is 15 amino acids long. CDR3 sequence (DNA): TGTGCCTGGAGTGTAGGGGGGAGGGCCCTCAATGAGCAGTTCTTC. This sequence encodes CAWSVGGRALNEQFF.

The V gene is TRBV28, the J gene TRBJ1-2, with TRBD1 matching over 8 bases. V dropped 6 bases and J dropped 5; count of bases not matched to a gene: 8. The V gene's germline CDR1 is MDHEN and CDR2 SYDVKM. This CDR3 is 14 amino acids long. CDR3 sequence: CASRLGQGWYGYTF. Here the CDR3 DNA reads TGTGCCAGCAGACTAGGACAGGGTTGGTATGGCTACACCTTC.